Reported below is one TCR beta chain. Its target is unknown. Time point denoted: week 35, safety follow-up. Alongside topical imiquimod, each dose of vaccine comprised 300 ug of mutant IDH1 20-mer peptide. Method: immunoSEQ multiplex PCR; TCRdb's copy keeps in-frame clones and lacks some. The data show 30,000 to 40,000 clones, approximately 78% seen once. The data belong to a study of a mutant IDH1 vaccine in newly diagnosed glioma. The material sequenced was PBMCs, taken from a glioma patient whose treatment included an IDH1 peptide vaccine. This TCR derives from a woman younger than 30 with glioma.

CDR3 DNA: TGTGCCAGCAGCTCGGGACGTTTAGACTATGGCTACACCTTC. This translates into CASSSGRLDYGYTF. J is TRBJ1-2 and V is TRBV7-2; weak D call: TRBD1 (5 bases). Germline V CDR1 and CDR2: SGHTA, FQGNSA. The CDR3 has 14 amino acids. Trimming pared 4 bases from V and 3 bases from J, leaving 12 bases between.